The 21 T cell receptor beta chains below come from one sample, sequenced in a study of blood T cell repertoires in COVID-19. Sequencing was performed with immunoSEQ multiplex PCR; in TCRdb, only in-frame clones are kept and a portion is missing. The repertoire holds fewer than 300,000 clones, with about 80% as singletons. Sequenced: peripheral blood. All receptors come from a person aged 65 to 85 with COVID-19, enrolled during active disease.

This chain uses TRBV19 with TRBJ2-1, with D tentatively TRBD2 (5 bases). This CDR3 is built from 12 residues. Trimming removed 5 bases from V and 7 bases from J, with 9 bases in between. The germline gives CDR1 LNHDA, CDR2 SQIVND (reference sequence). This CDR3 reads CASSFPGNEQFF. In nucleotides, the CDR3 is TGTGCCAGTAGTTTTCCGGGGAATGAGCAGTTCTTC.

This sequence joins TRBV19 and TRBJ1-1, with no clear D. Germline CDR1 is LNHDA and CDR2 is SQIVND (reference sequence). The V gene lost 5 bases and the J gene lost 8 bases, with 15 bases spanning the gap. The CDR3 extends over 13 amino acids. The CDR3: CASSQKADSEAFF. The CDR3 nucleotides read TGTGCCAGTAGTCAAAAGGCGGATTCAGAAGCTTTCTTT.

The chain combines TRBV28 with TRBJ2-2, with no clear D. Germline loops: CDR1 MDHEN, CDR2 SYDVKM. With 4 bases removed from V and 6 bases from J, the gap between germline ends came to 12 bases. The CDR3 runs to 14 residues. The CDR3 region has the DNA TGTGCCAGCAGTTCGCCGACTCGGGCCGGGGAGCTGTTTTTT. Amino acid sequence: CASSSPTRAGELFF.

This chain joins TRBV10-1 and TRBJ2-7, with TRBD2 as a possible D gene (6 bases). V lost 7 bases and J 5 bases, leaving 33 bases between the germline ends. This CDR3 comprises 19 residues. CDR1 is WNHNN, CDR2 SYGVQD, per germline (reference sequence). CDR3 region: CASNAGRRSHGPAFHEQYF. CDR3 bases: TGCGCCAGCAACGCGGGGAGAAGGTCACACGGCCCGGCTTTCCACGAGCAGTACTTC.

The chain links TRBV2 to TRBJ1-5, with TRBD1 matching 7 bases. V was clipped by 4 bases and J by 6 bases; unmatched bases: 6. CDR3 length equals 14 residues. From germline, CDR1 is SNHLY and CDR2 FYNNEI. Written as DNA, the CDR3 is TGTGCCAGCAGTGGACAGGGTCTTTCTCAGCCCCAGCATTTT. This encodes CASSGQGLSQPQHF. The whole variable domain, remainder taken from reference TRBV2 and TRBJ1-5, is EPEVTQTPSHQVTQMGQEVILRCVPISNHLYFYWYRQILGQKVEFLVSFYNNEISEKSEIFDDQFSVERPDGSNFTLKIRSTKLEDSAMYFCASSGQGLSQPQHFGDGTRLSIL.

The V call is TRBV5-1, the J call TRBJ1-1, with D possibly matching TRBD1 (5 bases). Per germline, CDR1 SGHRS and CDR2 YFSETQ. CDR3 size: 14 residues. The V end was cut by 0 bases, the J end by 1 base, with 7 bases between. CDR3 sequence: CASSLGQKNTEAFF. For the CDR3, the DNA is TGCGCCAGCAGCTTGGGACAGAAGAACACTGAAGCTTTCTTT. The whole variable domain, remainder taken from reference TRBV5-1 and TRBJ1-1, is KAGVTQTPRYLIKTRGQQVTLSCSPISGHRSVSWYQQTPGQGLQFLFEYFSETQRNKGNFPGRFSGRQFSNSRSEMNVSTLELGDSALYLCASSLGQKNTEAFFGQGTRLTVV.

The chain employs TRBV2 and TRBJ2-3; a weak D match, TRBD2 (5 bases). V was cut by 0 bases and J by 9 bases, with 7 bases left in between. The germline CDR1 and CDR2 sequences are SNHLY and FYNNEI. The CDR3 spans 12 residues. This CDR3 is CASSEARVTQYF. The CDR3 DNA reads as TGTGCCAGCAGTGAAGCGCGGGTAACGCAGTATTTT.

This chain joins TRBV4-1 and TRBJ1-1, with D possibly matching TRBD1 (6 bases). Trimming took off 2 bases at V and 5 bases at J, with 9 bases between the two ends. The CDR3 runs 13 residues. Germline V gene lookup returns CDR1 MGHRA and CDR2 YSYEKL. This CDR3 is CASSQRGTTEAFF. The CDR3 DNA follows: TGCGCCAGCAGCCAAAGGGGGACGACTGAAGCTTTCTTT.

The chain has TRBV10-3 and TRBJ1-1; 9 bases fit TRBD1. Trimming cost V 10 bases and J 1 base; bases outside gene matches: 7. CDR3 length equals 14 residues. Germline-derived CDR1 and CDR2 are ENHRY and SYGVKD. The DNA of the CDR3 is TGTGCCACCGACAGGGGGGGCCAGAACACTGAAGCTTTCTTT. This gives the protein CATDRGGQNTEAFF.

The genes are TRBV27 and TRBJ1-5; 9 positions agree with TRBD1. Trimming removed 6 bases from V and 5 bases from J; junction bases left unmatched: 5. Per germline, CDR1 MNHEY and CDR2 SMNVEV (reference sequence). The CDR3 runs to 14 residues. In nucleotides, the CDR3 is TGTGCCAGCAGAAGACAGGGGGACCATCAGCCCCAGCATTTT. This translates into CASRRQGDHQPQHF.

J is TRBJ1-6 and V is TRBV3-1 (or the pseudogene TRBV3-2); no firm D call. Germline V gives CDR1 LGHDT, CDR2 YNNKEL (reference sequence). This CDR3 spans 15 amino acids. V was trimmed by 0 bases and J by 9 bases, leaving 12 bases between them. The DNA for the CDR3 is TGTGCCAGCAGCCAAGATTCGGCCGGGTCTTCACCCCTCCACTTT. Translation gives CASSQDSAGSSPLHF.

The chain employs TRBV3-1 (or the pseudogene TRBV3-2) and TRBJ2-1; weak D call: TRBD2 (6 bases). The CDR3 has 14 residues. Per germline, CDR1 LGHDT and CDR2 YNNKEL (reference sequence). Deletions cut 3 bases from V and 9 bases from J, with 15 bases between. CDR3 bases: TGTGCCAGCAGCCAGGGTGCGACTAGATTTGAGCAGTTCTTC. Its protein product is CASSQGATRFEQFF.

The rearrangement links TRBV19 to TRBJ1-2, with a weak D call TRBD1 (5 bases). Trimming stripped 0 bases from V and 8 bases from J, with 13 bases between. From germline, CDR1 is LNHDA and CDR2 SQIVND (reference sequence). This CDR3 comprises 14 residues. CDR3 sequence: CASSIDLQAGGYTF. The CDR3 nucleotides are TGTGCCAGTAGTATAGATTTACAGGCTGGCGGCTACACCTTC.

The chain employs TRBV9 and TRBJ2-3; D might be TRBD2 (5 bases). Germline CDR1 reads SGDLS; CDR2 reads YYNGEE. This CDR3 region has 14 residues. Between the trimmed V and J ends, which lost 0 bases and 2 bases, there was a span of 7 bases. The CDR3: CASSVALATDTQYF. DNA for the CDR3: TGTGCCAGCAGCGTAGCCCTAGCCACAGATACGCAGTATTTT.

This chain joins TRBV30 and TRBJ1-6; 7 bases align to TRBD1. The CDR3 sequence is 13 residues long. Germline V gives CDR1 GTSNPN, CDR2 SVGIG (reference sequence). V was clipped by 8 bases and J by 5 bases; unmatched bases: 6. The CDR3: CASSTGDNSPLHF. CDR3 sequence (DNA): TGTGCCAGCTCAACAGGGGATAATTCACCCCTCCACTTT.

The gene calls are TRBV9 and TRBJ1-1; D is unresolved. CDR3 length: 12 amino acids. Germline V gene sequence: CDR1 SGDLS, CDR2 YYNGEE. The ends were cut back, 0 bases at V and 4 bases at J, with 4 bases in the middle. This CDR3 reads CASSVAGTEAFF. The DNA of the CDR3 is TGTGCCAGCAGCGTAGCGGGCACTGAAGCTTTCTTT.

The chain recombines TRBV6-5 with TRBJ2-5; D may be TRBD2 (6 bases). The CDR3 spans 11 residues. Germline values: CDR1 MNHEY, CDR2 SVGAGI. Trimming shortened V by 11 bases and J by 7 bases, and 14 bases separated the two germline ends. The CDR3 DNA is TGTGCCTCGGGACTCTCTCGGACCCAGTACTTC. This encodes CASGLSRTQYF.

The gene calls are TRBV6-5 and TRBJ2-3; D not certain. The CDR3 contains 13 residues. Germline V gene data show CDR1 as MNHEY and CDR2 as SVGAGI. The V and J ends lost 6 bases and 0 bases respectively, with 7 bases between them. The CDR3: CASRAASTDTQYF. The DNA of the CDR3 is TGTGCCAGCAGGGCTGCTAGCACAGATACGCAGTATTTT.

The gene calls are TRBV7-2 and TRBJ1-4; TRBD1 matches 9 bases. The CDR3 sequence is 16 residues long. Germline trimming cut 4 bases from V and 5 bases from J; bases unmatched to any gene: 8. Germline V CDR1 and CDR2: SGHTA, FQGNSA. CDR3 loop: CASSSRTGALNEKLFF. The CDR3 nucleotides are TGTGCCAGCAGCTCAAGGACAGGGGCCCTAAATGAAAAACTGTTTTTT.

The V and J genes are TRBV7-2 and TRBJ2-5, with 7 bases aligning to TRBD2. CDR1 is SGHTA and CDR2 is FQGNSA in the germline V gene. With V trimmed by 5 bases and J by 5 bases, 14 bases remained unmatched. The CDR3 is 16 amino acids. For the CDR3, the DNA is TGTGCCAGCAGCCCTTCGGGGAGACTAGCAGTCGAGACCCAGTACTTC. Protein product: CASSPSGRLAVETQYF.

In this sample, this clone turned up a few times. The V gene is TRBV19, the J gene TRBJ1-5, with D unresolved. This CDR3 contains 12 residues. V gave up 6 bases and J gave up 3 bases, with 6 bases separating them. Germline V lookup: CDR1 LNHDA, CDR2 SQIVND (reference sequence). The CDR3 coding sequence is TGTGCCAGTAGACAATACAATCAGCCCCAGCATTTT. Translated, it gives CASRQYNQPQHF.